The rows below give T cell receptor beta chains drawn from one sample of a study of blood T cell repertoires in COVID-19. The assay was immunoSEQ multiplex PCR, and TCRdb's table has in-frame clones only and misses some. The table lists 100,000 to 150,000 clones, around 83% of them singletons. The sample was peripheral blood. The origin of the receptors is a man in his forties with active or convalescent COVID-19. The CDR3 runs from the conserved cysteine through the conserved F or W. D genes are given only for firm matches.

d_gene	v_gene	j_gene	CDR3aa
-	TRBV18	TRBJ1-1	CASSPGGETEAFF
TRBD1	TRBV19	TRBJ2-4	CASSSRGTGGDRAKNIQYF
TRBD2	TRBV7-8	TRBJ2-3	CASSLAEASGGKAQYF
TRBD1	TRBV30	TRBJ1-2	CAWSVGQGAWYGYTF
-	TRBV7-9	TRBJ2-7	CASSPGGSLSYEQYF
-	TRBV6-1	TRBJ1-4	CASSEWGGGGKLFF
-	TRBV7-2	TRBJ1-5	CASSLVPPPTEQPQHF
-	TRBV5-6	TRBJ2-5	CASSYNLGGQETQYF
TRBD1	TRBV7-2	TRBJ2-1	CASSSPGQYNEQFF
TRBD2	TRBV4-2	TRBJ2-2	CASSQPGLAGDNTGELFF
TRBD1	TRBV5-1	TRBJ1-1	CASSTRGRQGMNTEAFF
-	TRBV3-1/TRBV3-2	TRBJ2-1	CASSQRTGGGRVSYNEQFF
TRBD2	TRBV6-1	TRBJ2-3	CASSDGTSGGQYF
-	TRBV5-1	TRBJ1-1	CASREARGGTEAFF
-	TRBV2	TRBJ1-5	CASTIGTASNQPQHF
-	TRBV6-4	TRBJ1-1	CASRLLAGGDTEAFF